The clone carrying this T cell receptor (beta chain) was seen many times. Its antigen is not known. This record comes from a study of neurological immune-mediated disorders. Study-level findings and limits: The study phylogenetically grouped the repertoires of 18 of 34 multiple sclerosis patients into one related-CDR3 cluster, a possible signature.

TCRdb re-called the 5' RACE reads with MiXCR, one entry per CDR3 protein. The sample holds tens of thousands of distinct CDR3 sequences, 5% to 5.5% seen once. The clonotype comes from a woman aged 25 to 45 with multiple sclerosis. Source material: PBMCs.

The CDR3 region has the DNA TGCAGTGCTCGGGGACTAGCGCACTCCTACAATGAGCAGTTCTTC. As protein: CSARGLAHSYNEQFF. This chain joins TRBV20-1 and TRBJ2-1, with TRBD2 matching over 10 bases. CDR1 is DFQATT and CDR2 is SNEGSKA in the germline V gene (reference sequence). The CDR3 has 15 residues. Trimming removed 5 bases from V and 0 bases from J; junction bases left unmatched: 4.